These 29 T cell receptor beta chains came from one sample sequenced in a study of T cells in Graves' hyperthyroidism and ophthalmopathy. RNA transcripts yielded amplified TCR beta CDR3 regions. The HTBI set primed first-round TCR CDR3 RT-PCR. TCRdb independently ran MiXCR on the multiplex PCR reads; one entry per CDR3 protein. The table lists roughly 300,000 distinct CDR3 sequences, over 11% of them singletons. The sample consisted of blood. The receptors derive from a woman younger than 45 with Graves' hyperthyroidism.

Turning to this clonotype: This may come from a read error, since a much larger clone is one base off. The CDR3 sequence is CASIQNWGSFETQFF. CDR3 bases: TGTGCCAGCATCCAAAATTGGGGGTCCTTCGAGACCCAGTTCTTC. The chain has TRBV6-1 and TRBJ2-1; D assignment may be TRBD1 or TRBD2 (5 bases each). Germline values: CDR1 MNHNS, CDR2 SASEGT. The CDR3 sequence is 15 residues long. The V and J ends lost 7 bases and 13 bases respectively, with 26 bases between them.

V gene TRBV7-9 combines with J gene TRBJ2-1; D perhaps matches TRBD1 (7 bases). V was clipped by 5 bases and J by 1 base, with 15 bases between them. Germline CDR1 SEHNR, CDR2 FQNEAQ (reference sequence). CDR3 length: 16 residues. CDR3 sequence reads: CASSPRRGRSYNEQFF. CDR3 nucleotides: TGTGCCAGCAGCCCACGGAGGGGGCGGTCCTACAATGAGCAGTTCTTC.

A note on this clonotype: Just one base apart from a much larger clone, this may be a read error. The J gene is TRBJ1-1, the V gene TRBV27; 8 bases line up with TRBD1. CDR1 is MNHEY and CDR2 is SMNVEV in the germline V gene (reference sequence). The CDR3 is 11 residues long. CDR3 sequence: CASSHRGEALF. Here the CDR3 DNA reads TGTGCCAGCAGTCACAGGGGGGAAGCTCTCTTT.

This clonotype occurred a few times. The chain joins TRBV4-1 to TRBJ1-2; 8 bases are shared with TRBD1. J gave up 5 bases and V 3 bases, and 8 bases lay outside the gene matches. Germline V gene data show CDR1 as MGHRA and CDR2 as YSYEKL. The CDR3 consists of 15 residues. This CDR3 reads CASSQIGQGAYGYTF. The CDR3 region has the DNA TGCGCCAGCAGCCAGATCGGACAGGGAGCTTATGGCTACACCTTC.

The rearrangement uses TRBV6-1 and TRBJ1-5; D uncertain. Germline CDR1 and CDR2: MNHNS and SASEGT. Trimming removed 6 bases at V and 2 bases at J, with 5 bases between. This CDR3 spans 12 amino acids. The CDR3 nucleotides read TGTGCCAGCAGAAACGGCAATCAGCCCCAGCATTTT. This gives the protein CASRNGNQPQHF.

Points on this clonotype: With a much larger clone just one base away, this may be a read error. V is TRBV28 and J is TRBJ2-5; the D call may be TRBD1 or TRBD2 (5 bases each). CDR3 length: 16 residues. CDR1 MDHEN and CDR2 SYDVKM come from the germline V gene. Written as DNA, the CDR3 is TGTGTCAGCAGTTCCGCGGGCGAAGGGGCTGTGGAGACCCAGTACTTC. Protein: CVSSSAGEGAVETQYF. Complete variable domain (other parts from reference TRBV28 and TRBJ2-5): DVKVTQSSRYLVKRTGEKVFLECVQDMDHENMFWYRQDPGLGLRLIYFSYDVKMKEKGDIPEGYSVSREKKERFSLILESASTNQTSMYLCVSSSAGEGAVETQYFGPGTRLLVL.

This clonotype was found many times. V and J are TRBV7-9 and TRBJ2-3, with TRBD1 as a possible D gene (6 bases). This CDR3 is 12 amino acids long. V lost 8 bases to trimming and J lost 6 bases, with 12 bases between them. From germline, CDR1 is SEHNR and CDR2 FQNEAQ (reference sequence). CDR3 region: CASQTQGDTQYF. Written as DNA, the CDR3 is TGTGCCAGCCAGACCCAGGGGGATACGCAGTATTTT.

The table lists this clonotype with many counts. The rearrangement joins TRBV12-3 or TRBV12-4 to TRBJ2-3; unclear D gene. The CDR3 totals 14 residues. V lost 6 bases to trimming and J lost 6 bases, with 16 bases between them. The CDR3 region is CASSFLAALDTQYF. CDR3 DNA sequence: TGTGCCAGCAGCTTCCTGGCGGCATTGGATACGCAGTATTTT.

This clonotype has a count of ten or more. The chain employs TRBV2 and TRBJ2-7, with D tentatively TRBD1 or TRBD2 (5 bases each). The CDR3 is 16 residues long. V gave up 2 bases and J gave up 3 bases, with 17 bases separating them. Germline assignment: CDR1 SNHLY and CDR2 FYNNEI. Here the CDR3 DNA reads TGTGCCAGCAGTGAACTTTACGGGGCAGGAGTCTACGAGCAGTACTTC. It is translated as CASSELYGAGVYEQYF.

This clonotype was seen only a few times. The V and J genes are TRBV6-1 and TRBJ2-3; D ambiguous. CDR1 MNHNS and CDR2 SASEGT come from the germline V gene. Trimming stripped 8 bases from V and 5 bases from J, with 20 bases between. The length of the CDR3 is 15 residues. The CDR3, as DNA: TGTGCCAGCCCGGAGTACGGCAGGTCGGGAGATACGCAGTATTTT. Translation: CASPEYGRSGDTQYF.

This clonotype appeared many times. The J gene is TRBJ2-7, the V gene TRBV20-1; 11 bases map to TRBD1. V was pared by 5 bases and J by 3 bases, with 12 bases of the junction left unmatched. The CDR3 is made up of 16 amino acids. Germline assignment: CDR1 DFQATT and CDR2 SNEGSKA (reference sequence). As DNA, the CDR3 is TGCAGTGCTCCCTCAGATTGGGGACAGGGGGACTACGAGCAGTACTTC. This sequence encodes CSAPSDWGQGDYEQYF.

This clonotype was detected ten times or more. The CDR3 is CASGVITIGELFF. In DNA form, the CDR3 reads TGTGCCAGCGGAGTAATCACGATCGGGGAGCTGTTTTTT. V usage is TRBV28 and J usage is TRBJ2-2; D gene ambiguous. This CDR3 is built from 13 residues. Deletions cut 8 bases from V and 7 bases from J, with 14 bases between. Germline V gene data show CDR1 as MDHEN and CDR2 as SYDVKM.

This clonotype was counted only a few times. The chain combines TRBV6-1 with TRBJ2-7; D unresolved. CDR3 length equals 12 residues. Between the trimmed V and J ends, which lost 3 bases and 3 bases, there was a span of 6 bases. Germline values: CDR1 MNHNS, CDR2 SASEGT. CDR3 sequence reads: CASSEPDYEQYF. In nucleotides, the CDR3 is TGTGCCAGCAGTGAGCCGGACTACGAGCAGTACTTC.

The CDR3 is CSVATSGTTDTQYF. The CDR3 coding sequence is TGCAGCGTTGCGACTAGCGGAACCACAGATACGCAGTATTTT. The chain carries TRBV29-1 and TRBJ2-3, with 9 positions matching TRBD2. CDR3 length: 14 residues. Trimming at V came to 4 bases and at J to 2 bases, leaving 4 bases not matched to a gene. Germline CDR1 is SQVTM and CDR2 is ANQGSEA.

This clonotype was seen just once. V and J are TRBV18 and TRBJ2-2, with D perhaps TRBD2 (6 bases). Deletions cut 3 bases from V and 3 bases from J, with 14 bases between. This CDR3 comprises 16 residues. The V gene's germline CDR1 is KGHSH and CDR2 LQKENI. The CDR3 region is CASSPRLARYTGELFF. CDR3 coding DNA: TGTGCCAGCTCACCCCGGCTAGCGAGGTACACCGGGGAGCTGTTTTTT.

This clonotype was recorded at least ten times. The CDR3 here is CASSFGGLPEDGYTF. CDR3 DNA sequence: TGTGCCAGCAGTTTCGGTGGTCTTCCCGAAGATGGCTACACCTTC. This chain connects TRBV7-2 to TRBJ1-2; no firm D call. Germline-derived CDR1 and CDR2 are SGHTA and FQGNSA. The CDR3 contains 15 residues. V was shortened by 6 bases and J by 6 bases, with 20 bases between the two germline ends.

Only a few counts were recorded for this clonotype. This sequence joins TRBV29-1 and TRBJ1-3; D is unclear. There are 13 residues in the CDR3. In germline, CDR1 is SQVTM, CDR2 ANQGSEA. V lost 2 bases to trimming and J lost 0 bases, with 5 bases between them. The CDR3, as DNA: TGCAGCGTTGAACGGATCTCTGGAAACACCATATATTTT. Encoded protein: CSVERISGNTIYF.

This clonotype appeared many times. The rearrangement joins TRBV7-2 to TRBJ1-1; D uncertain. The CDR3 extends over 16 amino acids. V lost 0 bases to trimming and J lost 6 bases, with 17 bases between them. CDR1 and CDR2 (germline): SGHTA, FQGNSA. The CDR3 DNA reads as TGTGCCAGCAGCTTAGCGGGCCCAGGCGGCCCGCCTGAAGCTTTCTTT. Translation gives CASSLAGPGGPPEAFF.

This clonotype was seen ten or more times. This sequence joins TRBV28 and TRBJ2-7; 9 nucleotides agree with TRBD2. The V gene's germline CDR1 is MDHEN and CDR2 SYDVKM. V was pared by 9 bases and J by 2 bases, with 8 bases of the junction left unmatched. CDR3 length: 14 amino acids. CDR3 sequence (DNA): TGTGCCAGTTTTCCTAGCGGGGCAACCTACGAGCAGTACTTC. As protein: CASFPSGATYEQYF.

The chain joins TRBV7-9 to TRBJ1-4; D is ambiguous. Trimming cost V 0 bases and J 4 bases, with 12 bases left between them. This CDR3 contains 16 residues. Germline values: CDR1 SEHNR, CDR2 FQNEAQ (reference sequence). CDR3 DNA: TGTGCCAGCAGCTTAGCTTACCGACGGGGTAATGAAAAACTGTTTTTT. Translation gives CASSLAYRRGNEKLFF.

This clonotype has a handful of counts. This chain joins TRBV10-2 and TRBJ2-2; 8 bases are a match to TRBD2. CDR3 size: 14 residues. Germline values: CDR1 WSHSY, CDR2 SAAADI. V lost 5 bases and J lost 6; bases outside the gene matches: 5. The CDR3 nucleotides read TGCGCCAGCAGTAGCGGGAGTTTCGCCGGGGAGCTGTTTTTT. Protein: CASSSGSFAGELFF.

This clonotype has just a few counts. This chain links TRBV30 with TRBJ2-2; no definite D call. In germline, CDR1 is GTSNPN, CDR2 SVGIG (reference sequence). The CDR3 loop spans 13 amino acids. V shed 5 bases and J shed 0 bases, with 7 bases lying between them. The CDR3 reads CAWLGANTGELFF. The CDR3 DNA reads as TGTGCCTGGCTTGGGGCGAACACCGGGGAGCTGTTTTTT.

This clonotype was counted at least ten times. The chain carries TRBV18 and TRBJ1-1; no clear D. Germline values: CDR1 KGHSH, CDR2 LQKENI. The length of the CDR3 is 13 residues. Trimming removed 1 base at V and 7 bases at J, with 10 bases between. The CDR3 region has the DNA TGTGCCAGCTCACCACAACCCCGAGGTGAAGCTTTCTTT. It specifies CASSPQPRGEAFF. Together with reference TRBV18 and TRBJ1-1, the CDR3 gives the full variable domain: NAGVMQNPRHLVRRRGQEARLRCSPMKGHSHVYWYRQLPEEGLKFMVYLQKENIIDESGMPKERFSAEFPKEGPSILRIQQVVRGDSAAYFCASSPQPRGEAFFGQGTRLTVV.

This clonotype was picked up a small number of times. The V gene is TRBV30, the J gene TRBJ1-5; D is perhaps TRBD1 (6 bases). The CDR3 totals 14 residues. The V gene's germline CDR1 is GTSNPN and CDR2 SVGIG (reference sequence). The ends were cut back, 5 bases at V and 2 bases at J, with 13 bases in the middle. In DNA, the CDR3 is TGTGCCTGGTCCGGGGGGGGCGGCAATCAGCCCCAGCATTTT. This gives the protein CAWSGGGGNQPQHF. The full variable domain, completed using reference TRBV30 and TRBJ1-5, is SQTIHQWPATLVQPVGSPLSLECTVEGTSNPNLYWYRQAAGRGLQLLFYSVGIGQISSEVPQNLSASRPQDRQFILSSKKLLLSDSGFYLCAWSGGGGNQPQHFGDGTRLSIL.

This clonotype was counted only a few times. The CDR3 bases are TGTGCCACCCGAGGCCCTAGCGGGAAAGGGGAGCTGTTTTTT. This sequence encodes CATRGPSGKGELFF. The chain employs TRBV19 and TRBJ2-2; 9 bases map to TRBD2. J was trimmed by 8 bases and V by 10 bases; bases with no gene match: 11. CDR1 and CDR2 (germline): LNHDA, SQIVND (reference sequence). This CDR3 contains 14 residues.

This clonotype was found many times. V usage is TRBV11-2 and J usage is TRBJ2-7, with 7 bases matching TRBD2. Germline V gene data show CDR1 as SGHAT and CDR2 as FQNNGV. J gave up 2 bases and V 1 base, and 8 bases lay outside the gene matches. The CDR3 loop spans 16 amino acids. Here the CDR3 DNA reads TGTGCCAGCAGCTTAGCAGGACTAGGGCTGACCTACGAGCAGTACTTC. Translated, it gives CASSLAGLGLTYEQYF.

This clonotype was recorded at least ten times. The chain couples TRBV11-2 to TRBJ2-7, with 8 positions matching TRBD2. The CDR3 has 14 amino acids. Germline trimming cut 7 bases from V and 4 bases from J; bases unmatched to any gene: 9. Germline V gene sequence: CDR1 SGHAT, CDR2 FQNNGV. This CDR3 is CASTAGTSGYEQYF. In DNA form, the CDR3 reads TGTGCCAGCACCGCCGGGACTAGTGGTTACGAGCAGTACTTC.

This clonotype was seen repeatedly, ten times or more. V and J are TRBV20-1 and TRBJ2-7; D ambiguous. Deletions cut 4 bases from V and 1 base from J, with 8 bases between. CDR1 and CDR2 from the germline V gene are DFQATT and SNEGSKA (reference sequence). This CDR3 comprises 12 residues. DNA of the CDR3: TGCAGTGCTACCCAGTCGTCCTACGAGCAGTACTTC. Its translation: CSATQSSYEQYF.

The V and J genes are TRBV20-1 and TRBJ1-2, with a weak D call TRBD1 (6 bases). This CDR3 has 17 amino acids. Germline CDR1 DFQATT, CDR2 SNEGSKA (reference sequence). The V end was cut by 6 bases, the J end by 0 bases, with 23 bases between. The CDR3 here is CSASRDKPRNTNYGYTF. CDR3 DNA: TGCAGTGCCAGTCGGGACAAGCCGAGGAATACTAACTATGGCTACACCTTC.